The clone carrying this TCR beta chain was seen only a few times. The antigen is undetermined. Germline V gives CDR1 SEHNR, CDR2 FQNEAQ (reference sequence). This CDR3 is built from 14 residues. V lost 5 bases, J lost 1 base, and 11 bases lay in between. The beta constant-region primer was an equimolar mix of two oligonucleotides covering TRBC1 and TRBC2. The ligated cDNA underwent four PCR rounds using SP2 and nested alpha and beta constant-region primers. A 12-nucleotide UMI and the SP2 primer were added to the cDNA 3' end by oligonucleotide ligation. TCRdb redid the calling of the UMI-ligation and nested PCR reads with MiXCR, one entry per CDR3 protein. The table includes around 140,000 distinct CDR3 sequences, over 20% detected once. The data were obtained in a study of naive and memory T cell subsets. The study's findings and limits: A few larger clonotypes appeared in naive repertoires, especially CD8, possibly memory cells re-expressing CD45RA. Findings for naive and memory subsets could not be checked against ground truth. Gini index rose across naive, CM, EM and EMRA in CD4 and CD8.

Four subsets defined by CD45RA and CD27 were sorted after CD3, CD4, CD8 and live/dead staining. The TCR originated in a human donor in good health. The chain has TRBV7-9 and TRBJ1-1, with D possibly TRBD1 on 6 matching bases. Sequencing input: naive CD4+ T cells from blood. CDR3 sequence reads: CASSLTGRNTEAFF. Here the CDR3 DNA reads TGTGCCAGCAGCCTGACAGGCAGGAACACTGAAGCTTTCTTT.